A single sample is the source of the 5 T cell receptor beta chains below, sequenced in a study of OX40 agonist ivuxolimab in advanced cancers. Profiled with immunoSEQ multiplex PCR; TCRdb holds only in-frame clones, not every one. The table records tens of thousands of clones, around 92% of them present only once. The input for sequencing was CD4+ or CD8+ T cells sorted from blood, taken in a trial of the OX40 agonist ivuxolimab. The receptors shown here come from an adult with an advanced solid tumor such as melanoma, head and neck, liver or kidney cancer.

This clone was seen just once. The rearrangement joins TRBV4-1 to TRBJ2-3; 12 bases fit TRBD2. Germline assignment: CDR1 MGHRA and CDR2 YSYEKL. The CDR3 is 15 residues long. The junction had 7 bases not matched to a gene; V was cut back by 2 bases and J by 10 bases. The CDR3 is CASSQPTSGRSAQYF. DNA for the CDR3: TGCGCCAGCAGCCAACCGACTAGCGGGAGATCAGCGCAGTATTTT.

The CDR3 region has the DNA TGCGCCAGCAGCCTCCTGGGACGGTCGTTGACCGGGGAGCTGTTTTTT. Its translation: CASSLLGRSLTGELFF. This sequence joins TRBV4-3 and TRBJ2-2; D tentatively reads TRBD1 or TRBD2 (5 bases each). Germline CDR1 is LGHNA and CDR2 is YSLEER. Trimming removed 4 bases from V and 5 bases from J, with 17 bases in between. The CDR3 has 16 amino acids.

CDR3 sequence reads: CASSIQENYGYTF. CDR3 coding DNA: TGTGCCAGCAGTATACAGGAGAACTATGGCTACACCTTC. The J gene is TRBJ1-2, the V gene TRBV27; TRBD1 might be the D (5 bases). The germline V and J ends were trimmed by 5 bases and 2 bases, with 9 bases remaining between them. The germline V gene has CDR1 MNHEY and CDR2 SMNVEV (reference sequence). CDR3 length equals 13 residues.

The chain joins TRBV15 to TRBJ2-1, with D unresolved. V was clipped by 2 bases and J by 2 bases, with 10 bases between them. CDR1 is LNHNV and CDR2 is YYDKDF in the germline V gene (reference sequence). The CDR3 loop spans 15 amino acids. The CDR3 loop reads CATSRQSAPYNEQFF. The CDR3 bases are TGTGCCACCAGCAGACAGAGTGCTCCCTACAATGAGCAGTTCTTC.

The J gene is TRBJ1-5, the V gene TRBV10-2, with 9 nucleotides matching TRBD1. The junction had 1 base not matched to a gene; V was cut back by 0 bases and J by 4 bases. Looked up from germline, CDR1 is WSHSY and CDR2 is SAAADI. This CDR3 is 15 amino acids long. CDR3 residues: CASSESGTGNQPQHF. CDR3 nucleotides: TGCGCCAGCAGTGAGTCGGGGACAGGGAATCAGCCCCAGCATTTT.